The text below deals with one T cell receptor (beta chain). Its antigen is unidentified. The sample belongs to a study of identical twins. V lost 2 bases, J lost 8 bases, and 10 bases lay in between. CDR1 is SGHRS, CDR2 YFSETQ, per germline. CDR3 length: 13 amino acids. The donor group consisted entirely of healthy Caucasians. Study-wide points: Cross-sectional statistics underpinned the conclusions; the same donors were not followed.

Template switching created a universal primer site, and the cDNA included unique molecular identifiers. TCRdb reprocessed the 5' RACE reads with MiXCR, giving one entry per CDR3 protein. Found here are approximately 260,000 distinct CDR3 sequences, roughly an eighth of them singletons; the top ten hold about 9%. Sequenced: memory (CD45RO+) T cells sorted from blood. This sequence joins TRBV5-1 and TRBJ2-2; a weak D match, TRBD2 (6 bases). The receptor was derived from a woman aged 18-30 years in good health. CDR3 coding DNA: TGCGCCAGCAGCTTCCGGGAGAGTGGGGAGCTGTTTTTT. Encoded protein: CASSFRESGELFF. Supplemented by reference TRBV5-1 and TRBJ2-2, the full variable domain reads KAGVTQTPRYLIKTRGQQVTLSCSPISGHRSVSWYQQTPGQGLQFLFEYFSETQRNKGNFPGRFSGRQFSNSRSEMNVSTLELGDSALYLCASSFRESGELFFGEGSRLTVL.